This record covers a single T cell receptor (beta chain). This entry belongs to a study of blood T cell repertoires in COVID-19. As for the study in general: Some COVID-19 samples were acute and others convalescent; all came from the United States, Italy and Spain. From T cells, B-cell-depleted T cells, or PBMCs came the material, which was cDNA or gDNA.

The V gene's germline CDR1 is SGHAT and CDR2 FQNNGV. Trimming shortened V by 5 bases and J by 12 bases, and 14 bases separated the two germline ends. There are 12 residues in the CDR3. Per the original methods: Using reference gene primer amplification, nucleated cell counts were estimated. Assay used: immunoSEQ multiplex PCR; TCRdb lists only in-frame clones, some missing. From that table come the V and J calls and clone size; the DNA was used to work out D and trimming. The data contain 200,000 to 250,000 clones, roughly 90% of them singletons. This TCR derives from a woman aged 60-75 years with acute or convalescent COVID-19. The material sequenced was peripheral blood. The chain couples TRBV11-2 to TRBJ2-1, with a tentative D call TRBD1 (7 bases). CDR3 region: CASSLTQGGQFF. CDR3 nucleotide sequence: TGTGCCAGCAGCCTAACGCAGGGGGGGCAGTTCTTC.